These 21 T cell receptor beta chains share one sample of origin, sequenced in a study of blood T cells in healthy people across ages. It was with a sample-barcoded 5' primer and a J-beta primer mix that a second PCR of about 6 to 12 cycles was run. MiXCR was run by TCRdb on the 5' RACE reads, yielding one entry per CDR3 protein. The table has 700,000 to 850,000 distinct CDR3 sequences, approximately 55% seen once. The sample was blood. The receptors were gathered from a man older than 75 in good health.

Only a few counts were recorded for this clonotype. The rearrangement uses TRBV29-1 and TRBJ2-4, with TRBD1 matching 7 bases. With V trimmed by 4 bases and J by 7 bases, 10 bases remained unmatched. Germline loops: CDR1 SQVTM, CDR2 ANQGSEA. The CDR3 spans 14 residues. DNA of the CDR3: TGCAGCGTTGGGTTGAAGGGGGCTGGGAACATTCAGTACTTC. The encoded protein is CSVGLKGAGNIQYF.

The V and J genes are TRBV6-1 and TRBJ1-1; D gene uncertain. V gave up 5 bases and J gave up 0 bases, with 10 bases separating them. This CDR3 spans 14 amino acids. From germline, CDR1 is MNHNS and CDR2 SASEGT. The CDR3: CASSMRVMNTEAFF. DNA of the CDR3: TGTGCCAGCAGTATGAGGGTAATGAACACTGAAGCTTTCTTT.

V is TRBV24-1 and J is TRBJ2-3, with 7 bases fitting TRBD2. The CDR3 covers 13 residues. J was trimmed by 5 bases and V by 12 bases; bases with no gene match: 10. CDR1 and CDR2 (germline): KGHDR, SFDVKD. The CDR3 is CASSLAGRDTQYF. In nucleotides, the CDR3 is TGTGCCTCCTCGTTAGCGGGCCGAGATACGCAGTATTTT.

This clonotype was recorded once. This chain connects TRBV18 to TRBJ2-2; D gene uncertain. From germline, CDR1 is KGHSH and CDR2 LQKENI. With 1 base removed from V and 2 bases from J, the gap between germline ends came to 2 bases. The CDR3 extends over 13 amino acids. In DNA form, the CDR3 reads TGTGCCAGCTCACCACATAACACCGGGGAGCTGTTTTTT. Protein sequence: CASSPHNTGELFF. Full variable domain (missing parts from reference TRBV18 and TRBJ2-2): NAGVMQNPRHLVRRRGQEARLRCSPMKGHSHVYWYRQLPEEGLKFMVYLQKENIIDESGMPKERFSAEFPKEGPSILRIQQVVRGDSAAYFCASSPHNTGELFFGEGSRLTVL.

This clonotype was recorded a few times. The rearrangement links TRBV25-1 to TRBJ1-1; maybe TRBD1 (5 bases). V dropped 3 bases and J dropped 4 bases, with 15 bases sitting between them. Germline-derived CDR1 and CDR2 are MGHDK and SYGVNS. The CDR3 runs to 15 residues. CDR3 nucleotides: TGTGCCAGCAGTGAGCGGGGCCGGGGAGTCACTGAAGCTTTCTTT. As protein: CASSERGRGVTEAFF.

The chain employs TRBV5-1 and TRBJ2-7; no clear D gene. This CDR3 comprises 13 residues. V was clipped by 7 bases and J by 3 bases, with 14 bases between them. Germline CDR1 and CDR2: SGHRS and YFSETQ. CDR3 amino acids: CASAYKDGYEQYF. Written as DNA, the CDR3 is TGCGCCAGCGCCTATAAGGACGGCTACGAGCAGTACTTC.

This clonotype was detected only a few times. The CDR3 protein is CATSEGGLAGAPGEQFF. The DNA for the CDR3 is TGTGCCACCAGTGAGGGGGGACTAGCGGGAGCCCCCGGTGAGCAGTTCTTC. The rearrangement links TRBV24-1 to TRBJ2-1; 14 positions agree with TRBD2. Trimming took 4 bases from V and 9 from J; bases not matched to a gene: 10. Looked up from germline, CDR1 is KGHDR and CDR2 is SFDVKD. CDR3 length: 17 residues.

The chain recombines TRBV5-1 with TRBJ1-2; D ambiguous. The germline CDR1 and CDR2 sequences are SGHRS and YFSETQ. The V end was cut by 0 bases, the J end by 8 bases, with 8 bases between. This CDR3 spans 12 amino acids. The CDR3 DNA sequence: TGCGCCAGCAGCTTGGACAATGGCGGCTACACCTTC. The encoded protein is CASSLDNGGYTF.

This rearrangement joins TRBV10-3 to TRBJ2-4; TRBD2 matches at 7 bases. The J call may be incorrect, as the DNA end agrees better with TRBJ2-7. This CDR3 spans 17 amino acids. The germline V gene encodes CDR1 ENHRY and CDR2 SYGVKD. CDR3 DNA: TGTGCCATCAGTGAGACCCCTCGGGGGGTTGGATCCTACGAGCAGTACTTC. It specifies CAISETPRGVGSYEQYF.

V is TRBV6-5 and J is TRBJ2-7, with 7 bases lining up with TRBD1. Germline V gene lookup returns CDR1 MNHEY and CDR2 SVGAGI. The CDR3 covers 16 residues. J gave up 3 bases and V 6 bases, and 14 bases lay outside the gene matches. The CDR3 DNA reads TGTGCCAGCAGCCGGGTACAACCAAACAGGGGCTACGAGCAGTACTTC. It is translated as CASSRVQPNRGYEQYF.

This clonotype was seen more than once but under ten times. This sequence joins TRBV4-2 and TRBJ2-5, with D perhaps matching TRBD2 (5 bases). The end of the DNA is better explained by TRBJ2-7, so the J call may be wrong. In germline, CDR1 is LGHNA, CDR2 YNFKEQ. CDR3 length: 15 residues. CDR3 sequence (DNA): TGTGCCAGCAGCCAAGATGGGTCGAGAAGCGGCGAGCAGTACTTC. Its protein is CASSQDGSRSGEQYF.

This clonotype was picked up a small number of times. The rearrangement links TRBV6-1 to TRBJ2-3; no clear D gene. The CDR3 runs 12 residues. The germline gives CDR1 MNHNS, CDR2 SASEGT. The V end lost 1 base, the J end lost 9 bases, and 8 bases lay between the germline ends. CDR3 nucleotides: TGTGCCAGCAGTGAAGGCCAGAGAACGCAGTATTTT. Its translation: CASSEGQRTQYF.

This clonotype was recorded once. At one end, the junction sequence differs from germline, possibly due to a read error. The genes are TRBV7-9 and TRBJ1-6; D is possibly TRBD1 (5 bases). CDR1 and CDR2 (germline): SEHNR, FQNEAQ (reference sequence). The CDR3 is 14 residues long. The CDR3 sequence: CAGSFSGANSPLHF. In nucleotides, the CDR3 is TGTGCCGGCAGCTTTTCCGGGGCCAATTCACCCCTCCACTTT.

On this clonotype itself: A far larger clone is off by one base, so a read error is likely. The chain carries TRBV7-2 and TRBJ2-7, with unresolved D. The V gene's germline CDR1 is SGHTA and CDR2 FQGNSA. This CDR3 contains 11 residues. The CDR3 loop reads CAGSLAYEQYF. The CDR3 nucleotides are TGTGCCGGCAGCTTAGCCTACGAGCAGTACTTC.

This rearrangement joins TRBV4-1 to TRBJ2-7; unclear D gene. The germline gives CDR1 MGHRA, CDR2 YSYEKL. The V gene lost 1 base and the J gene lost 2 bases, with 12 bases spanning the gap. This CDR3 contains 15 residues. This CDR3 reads CASSQVQLAAYEQYF. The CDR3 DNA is TGCGCCAGCAGCCAAGTTCAGTTGGCCGCCTACGAGCAGTACTTC.

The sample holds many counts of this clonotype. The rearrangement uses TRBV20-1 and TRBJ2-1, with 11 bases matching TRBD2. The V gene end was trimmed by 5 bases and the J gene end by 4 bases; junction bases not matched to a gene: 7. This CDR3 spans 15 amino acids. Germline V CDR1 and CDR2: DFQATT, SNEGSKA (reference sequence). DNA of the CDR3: TGCAGTGCTCTGGGACTAGCGGAGCGATACAATGAGCAGTTCTTC. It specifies CSALGLAERYNEQFF.

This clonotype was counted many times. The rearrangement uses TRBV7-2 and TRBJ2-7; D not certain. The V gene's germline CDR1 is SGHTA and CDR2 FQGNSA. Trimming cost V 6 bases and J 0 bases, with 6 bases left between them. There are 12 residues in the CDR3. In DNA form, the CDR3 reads TGTGCCAGCAGTCCGACCTCCTACGAGCAGTACTTC. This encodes CASSPTSYEQYF.

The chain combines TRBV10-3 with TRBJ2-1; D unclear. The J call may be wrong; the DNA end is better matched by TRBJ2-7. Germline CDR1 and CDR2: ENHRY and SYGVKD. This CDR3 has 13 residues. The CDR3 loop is CAISPSRAEEQYF. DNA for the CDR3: TGTGCCATCAGCCCTTCCCGCGCGGAAGAGCAGTACTTC.

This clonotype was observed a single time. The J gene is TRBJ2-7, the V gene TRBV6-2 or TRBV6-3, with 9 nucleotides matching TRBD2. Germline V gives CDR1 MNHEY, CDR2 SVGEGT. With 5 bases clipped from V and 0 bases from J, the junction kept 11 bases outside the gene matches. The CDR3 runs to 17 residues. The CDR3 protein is CASSRPGLAPSSYEQYF. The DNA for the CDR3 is TGTGCCAGCAGTCGCCCCGGACTAGCGCCCAGCTCCTACGAGCAGTACTTC.

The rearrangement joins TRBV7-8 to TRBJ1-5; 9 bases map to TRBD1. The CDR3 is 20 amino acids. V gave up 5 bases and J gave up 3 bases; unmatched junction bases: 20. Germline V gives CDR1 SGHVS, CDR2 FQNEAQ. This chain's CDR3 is CASSTRLTGTGRGVNQPQHF. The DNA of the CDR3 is TGTGCCAGCAGCACCCGATTGACCGGGACAGGGCGCGGTGTCAATCAGCCCCAGCATTTT.

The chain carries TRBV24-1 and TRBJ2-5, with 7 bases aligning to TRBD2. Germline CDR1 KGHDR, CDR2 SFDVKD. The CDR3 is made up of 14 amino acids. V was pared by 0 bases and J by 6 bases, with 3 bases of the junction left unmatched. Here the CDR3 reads CATSDLSGGKTQYF. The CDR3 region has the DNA TGTGCCACCAGTGATTTGTCCGGGGGGAAGACCCAGTACTTC.